This TCR beta chain emerged from a study of T cell responses to AZD1222 COVID-19 vaccine (dated by TCRdb to the early 2020s). For the wider study: A total of 233 trial participants underwent TCR sequencing, of whom roughly 210 had received two doses of AZD1222 and around 26 had received two doses of the MenACWY control vaccine. Enrollment into the trials was organized by age into subgroups of 18-55, 56-69 and 70-plus years, and those subgroups contained roughly 150, 30 and 60 TCR-sequenced participants, respectively. General study outcomes and caveats: Conclusions about previously exposed vaccinees were limited because only six AZD1222 recipients were SARS-CoV-2 seropositive at baseline. The 56-69-year group was small, and its depth increase did not reach significance, likely because of low power. Participants were mostly white British, with more females than males. The authors suggested clonal diversity may have been underestimated. The vaccine-associated CD4 TCRs covered the entire spike protein, and the dominant responses fell in regions 160-218 and 743-854. Epitopes outside the regions mutated in the B.1.351 and B.1.1.7 variants were reportedly recognized by nearly half of the unique spike-specific TCRs. A significant rise in spike-specific TCR breadth and depth was observed after two AZD1222 doses relative to day 0 and relative to MenACWY recipients. Because no day 14 peak-response samples were available, the repertoires could be characterized only after the peak T cell response.

What the time point label conveys for this sample: about 28 days (+/-7) after the second vaccine dose. AZD1222 recipients with second doses at about 4 weeks or about 12 weeks were pooled, because spike-specific TCR depth and breadth did not differ between schedules. Samples from vaccinated people were obtained from the UK trials COV001 and COV002, which included a single-blind randomized controlled phase 2/3 trial of AZD1222 (ChAdOx1 nCoV-19) in healthy adults. For TCRbeta chain sequencing, PBMC samples from trial participants were taken at day 0 and at day 28 after the second dose. The CDR3 regions of human TCRbeta chains were analyzed by immunosequencing. The authors' analysis ran thus. Repertoire TCRs were matched against a reference library of SARS-CoV-2-specific TCRs generated with the MIRA antigen-specificity platform. Breadth meant the fraction of unique TCRs that were SARS-CoV-2-associated, whereas depth meant the fraction of total T cells that were SARS-CoV-2-associated. Each spike-specific TCR was assigned to its reactive spike region and to a CD4 or CD8 class using the MIRA data. Log10-transformed breadth and depth values were compared by one-way ANOVA with Sidak's multiple comparisons tests. TCRdb holds this immuneACCESS table with in-frame rearrangements only. Some clones are missing; in checked studies, unresolved V genes explain under half, and the rest has no known cause. V, J and clone size are those of that table, while D and trimming were read from the DNA. For this sample there are 90,000 or so clones; approximately 89% appear just once. The ten largest account for over 4% of the sample.

Note on this clone: Its antigen target is currently unknown. No much larger clone is present one base from it, and per-base qualities are unavailable.

The TCR originated in an adult who received the AZD1222 COVID-19 vaccine. The specimen was peripheral blood, collected 28 days after the second AZD1222 dose.

The bases read TGTGCCAGCTCAAGCAGGAAAGCTGGCTACACCTTC. Translation gives CASSSRKAGYTF. The chain links TRBV18 with TRBJ1-2; the D gene cannot be resolved reliably. Per the germline V gene, KGHSH is the CDR1 and LQKENI is the CDR2. Taken from cysteine to phenylalanine, the CDR3 has 12 residues. Only the CDR3 portion is preserved as DNA: 36 bases, with reading frame beginning at the first base. At the junction V is shortened by 5 bases and J by 7 bases, with 11 bases in between.